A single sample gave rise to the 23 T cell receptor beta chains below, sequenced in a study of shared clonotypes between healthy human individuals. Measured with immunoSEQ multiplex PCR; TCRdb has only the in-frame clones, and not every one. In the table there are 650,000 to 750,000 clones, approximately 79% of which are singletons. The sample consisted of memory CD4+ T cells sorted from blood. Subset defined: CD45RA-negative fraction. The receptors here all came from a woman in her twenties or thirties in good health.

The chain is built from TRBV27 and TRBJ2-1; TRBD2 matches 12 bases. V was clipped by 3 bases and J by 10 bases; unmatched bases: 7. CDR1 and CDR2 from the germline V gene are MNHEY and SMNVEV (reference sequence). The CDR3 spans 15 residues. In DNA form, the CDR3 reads TGTGCCAGCAGTTTTCGGACTAGCGGGACAGGGGAGCAGTTCTTC. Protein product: CASSFRTSGTGEQFF.

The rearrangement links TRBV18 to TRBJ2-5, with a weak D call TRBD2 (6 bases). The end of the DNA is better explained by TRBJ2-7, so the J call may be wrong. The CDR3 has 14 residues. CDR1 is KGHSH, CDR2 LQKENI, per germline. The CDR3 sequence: CASSPGTGHYEQYF. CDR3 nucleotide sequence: TGTGCCAGCTCACCAGGGACTGGTCATTACGAGCAGTACTTC.

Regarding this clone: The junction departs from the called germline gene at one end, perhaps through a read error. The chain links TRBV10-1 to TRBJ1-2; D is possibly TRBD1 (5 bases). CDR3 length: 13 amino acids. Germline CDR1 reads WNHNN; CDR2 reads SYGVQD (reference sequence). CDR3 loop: CASSVDSNYGYTF. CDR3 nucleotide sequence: TGCGCTAGCAGCGTAGACAGCAACTATGGCTACACCTTC.

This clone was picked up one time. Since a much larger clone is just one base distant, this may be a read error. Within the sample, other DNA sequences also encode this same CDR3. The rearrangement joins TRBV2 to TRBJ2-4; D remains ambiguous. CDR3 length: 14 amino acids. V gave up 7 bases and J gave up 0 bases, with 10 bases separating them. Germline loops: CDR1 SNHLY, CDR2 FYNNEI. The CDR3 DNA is TGTGCCAGCAAAACGGAAATAGCCAAAAACATTCAGTACTTC. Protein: CASKTEIAKNIQYF. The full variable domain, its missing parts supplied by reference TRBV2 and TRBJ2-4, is EPEVTQTPSHQVTQMGQEVILRCVPISNHLYFYWYRQILGQKVEFLVSFYNNEISEKSEIFDDQFSVERPDGSNFTLKIRSTKLEDSAMYFCASKTEIAKNIQYFGAGTRLSVL.

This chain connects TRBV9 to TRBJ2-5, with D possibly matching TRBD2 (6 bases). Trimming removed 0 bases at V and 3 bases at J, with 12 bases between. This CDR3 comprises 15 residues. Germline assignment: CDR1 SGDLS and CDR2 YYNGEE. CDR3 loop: CASSVDASAEETQYF. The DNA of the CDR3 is TGTGCCAGCAGCGTAGACGCTAGCGCCGAAGAGACCCAGTACTTC.

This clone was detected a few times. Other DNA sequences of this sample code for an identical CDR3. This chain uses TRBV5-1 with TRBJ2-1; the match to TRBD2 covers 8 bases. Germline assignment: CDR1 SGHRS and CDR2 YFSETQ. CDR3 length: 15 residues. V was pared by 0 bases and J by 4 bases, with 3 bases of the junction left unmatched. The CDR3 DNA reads TGCGCCAGCAGCTTGGCTTCTAGCGGGTACAATGAGCAGTTCTTC. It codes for CASSLASSGYNEQFF.

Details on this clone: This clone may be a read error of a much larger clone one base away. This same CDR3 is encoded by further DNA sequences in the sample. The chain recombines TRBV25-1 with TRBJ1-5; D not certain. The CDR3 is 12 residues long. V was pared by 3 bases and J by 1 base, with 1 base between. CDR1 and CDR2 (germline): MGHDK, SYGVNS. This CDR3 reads CASSESNQPQHF. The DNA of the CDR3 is TGTGCCAGCAGTGAGAGCAATCAGCCCCAGCATTTT.

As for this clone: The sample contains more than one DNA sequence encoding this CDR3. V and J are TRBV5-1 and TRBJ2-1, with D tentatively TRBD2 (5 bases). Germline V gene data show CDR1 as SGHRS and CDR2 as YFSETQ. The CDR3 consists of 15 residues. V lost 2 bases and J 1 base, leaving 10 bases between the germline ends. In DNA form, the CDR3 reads TGCGCCAGCAGCTTTAGCGTTGGATCCTACAATGAGCAGTTCTTC. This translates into CASSFSVGSYNEQFF.

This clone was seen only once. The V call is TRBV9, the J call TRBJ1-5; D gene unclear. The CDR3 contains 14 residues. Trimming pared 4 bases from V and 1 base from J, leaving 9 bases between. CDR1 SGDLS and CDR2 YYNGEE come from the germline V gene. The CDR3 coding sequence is TGTGCCAGCAGCCCTGAAGTGAGCAATCAGCCCCAGCATTTT. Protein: CASSPEVSNQPQHF.

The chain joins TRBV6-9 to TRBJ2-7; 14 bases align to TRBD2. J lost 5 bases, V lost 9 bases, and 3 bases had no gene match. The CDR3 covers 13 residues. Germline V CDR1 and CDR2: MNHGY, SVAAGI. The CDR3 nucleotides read TGTGCCAGTGGACTAGCGGGAGGCCACGAGCAGTACTTC. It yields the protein CASGLAGGHEQYF.

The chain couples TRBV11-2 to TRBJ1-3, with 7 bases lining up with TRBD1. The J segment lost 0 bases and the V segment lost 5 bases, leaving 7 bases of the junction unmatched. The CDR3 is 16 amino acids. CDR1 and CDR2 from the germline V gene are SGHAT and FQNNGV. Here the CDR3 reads CASSRQGPNSGNTIYF. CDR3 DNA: TGTGCCAGCAGCCGACAGGGACCGAACTCTGGAAACACCATATATTTT.

CDR3 in DNA: TGTGCCAGCAGCTCCCAGCGCTACGAGCAGTACTTC. Residues: CASSSQRYEQYF. The rearrangement joins TRBV7-2 to TRBJ2-7, with D unresolved. The CDR3 covers 12 residues. V was shortened by 4 bases and J by 3 bases, with 7 bases between the two germline ends. Germline assignment: CDR1 SGHTA and CDR2 FQGNSA.

The CDR3 region has the DNA TGCGCCAGCAGCGACTACCGGGACAGGAACACTGAAGCTTTCTTT. Its protein product is CASSDYRDRNTEAFF. This chain joins TRBV5-1 and TRBJ1-1; 7 nucleotides match TRBD1. The CDR3 has 15 residues. Germline V gene data show CDR1 as SGHRS and CDR2 as YFSETQ. V shed 4 bases and J 1 base; nucleotides not matched to a gene: 7. The full variable domain, in which reference TRBV5-1 and TRBJ1-1 provide the parts outside the CDR3, is KAGVTQTPRYLIKTRGQQVTLSCSPISGHRSVSWYQQTPGQGLQFLFEYFSETQRNKGNFPGRFSGRQFSNSRSEMNVSTLELGDSALYLCASSDYRDRNTEAFFGQGTRLTVV.

The CDR3 region has the DNA TGTGCCTGGAGTCGCGGGGCCTACAGGGGCGGAGGGGGGAATCAGCCCCAGCATTTT. Encoded protein: CAWSRGAYRGGGGNQPQHF. V and J are TRBV30 and TRBJ1-5; 7 nucleotides align to TRBD1. From germline, CDR1 is GTSNPN and CDR2 SVGIG (reference sequence). Trimming took 2 bases from V and 4 from J; bases not matched to a gene: 20. This CDR3 comprises 19 residues.

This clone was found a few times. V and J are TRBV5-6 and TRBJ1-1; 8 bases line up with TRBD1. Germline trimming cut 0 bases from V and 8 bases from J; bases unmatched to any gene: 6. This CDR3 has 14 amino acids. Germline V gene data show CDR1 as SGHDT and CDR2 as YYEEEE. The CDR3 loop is CASSLGRGDREAFF. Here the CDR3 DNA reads TGTGCCAGCAGCTTGGGGCGAGGGGACAGGGAAGCTTTCTTT.

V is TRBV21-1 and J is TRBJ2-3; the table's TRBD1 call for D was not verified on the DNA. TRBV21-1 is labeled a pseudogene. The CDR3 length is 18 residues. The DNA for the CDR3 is TGTGCCAGCAGCAAGTTCCCCCGGGGCAGGGGGCGCCCAGATACGCAGTATTTT. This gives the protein CASSKFPRGRGRPDTQYF.

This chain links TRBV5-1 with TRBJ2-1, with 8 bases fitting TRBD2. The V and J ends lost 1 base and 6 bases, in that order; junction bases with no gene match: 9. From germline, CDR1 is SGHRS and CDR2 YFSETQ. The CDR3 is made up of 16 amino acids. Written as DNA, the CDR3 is TGCGCCAGCAGCTTGCGGGAGGGAGGACGGTCCAATGAGCAGTTCTTC. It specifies CASSLREGGRSNEQFF. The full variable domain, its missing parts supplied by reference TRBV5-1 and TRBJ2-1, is KAGVTQTPRYLIKTRGQQVTLSCSPISGHRSVSWYQQTPGQGLQFLFEYFSETQRNKGNFPGRFSGRQFSNSRSEMNVSTLELGDSALYLCASSLREGGRSNEQFFGPGTRLTVL.

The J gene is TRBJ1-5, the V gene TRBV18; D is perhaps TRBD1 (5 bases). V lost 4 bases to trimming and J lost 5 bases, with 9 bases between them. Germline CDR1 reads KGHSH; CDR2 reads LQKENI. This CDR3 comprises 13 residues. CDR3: CASSQGPYQPQHF. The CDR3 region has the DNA TGTGCCAGCTCACAGGGGCCGTATCAGCCCCAGCATTTT.

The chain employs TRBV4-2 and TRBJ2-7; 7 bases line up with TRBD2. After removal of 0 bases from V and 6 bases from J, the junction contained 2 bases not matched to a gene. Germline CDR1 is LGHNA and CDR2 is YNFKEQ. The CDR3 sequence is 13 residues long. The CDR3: CASSQEGGGEQYF. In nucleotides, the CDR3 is TGTGCCAGCAGCCAAGAGGGGGGGGGCGAGCAGTACTTC.

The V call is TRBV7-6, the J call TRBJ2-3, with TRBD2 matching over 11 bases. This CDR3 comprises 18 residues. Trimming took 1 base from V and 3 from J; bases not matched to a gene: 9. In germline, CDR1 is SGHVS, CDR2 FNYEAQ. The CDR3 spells CASSLEGSGRAGTDTQYF. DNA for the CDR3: TGTGCCAGCAGCTTAGAGGGTAGCGGGAGGGCCGGTACAGATACGCAGTATTTT.

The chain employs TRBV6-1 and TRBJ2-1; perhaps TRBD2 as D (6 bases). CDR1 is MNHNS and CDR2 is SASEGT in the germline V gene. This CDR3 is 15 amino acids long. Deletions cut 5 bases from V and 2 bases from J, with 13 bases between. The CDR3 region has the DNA TGTGCCAGCAGTTTGGGACGGGGGACCTACAATGAGCAGTTCTTC. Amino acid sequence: CASSLGRGTYNEQFF.

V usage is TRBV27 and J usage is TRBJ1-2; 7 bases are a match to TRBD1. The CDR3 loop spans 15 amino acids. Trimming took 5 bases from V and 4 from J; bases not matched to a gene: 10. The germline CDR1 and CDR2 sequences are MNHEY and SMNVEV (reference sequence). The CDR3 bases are TGTGCCAGCAGTGAAAGAGGGGGCAATACCTATGGCTACACCTTC. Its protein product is CASSERGGNTYGYTF.

CDR3 loop: CASSPREGQLFF. The CDR3 DNA reads as TGTGCCAGCTCACCGCGGGAGGGCCAGCTGTTTTTT. J is TRBJ2-2 and V is TRBV18; 9 nucleotides line up with TRBD2. CDR1 is KGHSH, CDR2 LQKENI, per germline. CDR3 length equals 12 residues. The V segment lost 3 bases and the J segment 12 bases; nucleotides outside the gene matches: 2.